This is a list of T cell receptor beta chains from one sample in a study of shared clonotypes between healthy human individuals. Using immunoSEQ multiplex PCR, the repertoire was profiled, and TCRdb retains in-frame clones only, with some absent. This table holds about 480,000 clones, 79% found once. The sequencing input was PBMCs. The source of these receptors is a woman between 40 and 50 years old in good health. Some clones in this sample may be carry-over from other donors' samples. Each CDR3 is given with its conserved first and last residue. The D gene is left open where the match is weak. Clone size, where shown, is once, few, many, or a class for clones that have expanded.

CDR3nt,CDR3aa,abundance,d_gene,v_gene,j_gene
TGCGCCAGCTATACATTGGCGGGCCTTCTACACAATGAGCAGTTCTTC,CASYTLAGLLHNEQFF,-,-,TRBV5-1,TRBJ2-1
TGCGCCAGCAGCGACTCTAGCGGAGCCTCCTACGAGCAGTACTTC,CASSDSSGASYEQYF,-,TRBD2,TRBV5-1,TRBJ2-7
TGCAGCGTTGAAGAATTAGAGACAGGGGGATACGAGCAGTACTTC,CSVEELETGGYEQYF,-,TRBD1,TRBV29-1,TRBJ2-7
TGCGCCAGCAGCTTGGCCCGGGCCCCACCCCAAGAGACCCAGTACTTC,CASSLARAPPQETQYF,once,-,TRBV5-1,TRBJ2-5
TGTGCCACCAGCAGAGCGGGTAGCGGGAGCCAAAATGAGCAGTTCTTC,CATSRAGSGSQNEQFF,once,TRBD2,TRBV15,TRBJ2-1
TGTGCCAGCAGCGACGGTTGGAGTGGGGATGAGCAGTTCTTC,CASSDGWSGDEQFF,-,-,TRBV4-2,TRBJ2-1
TGTGCCAGCAGTTTTACATCGGGACAGCCTAATGAAAAACTGTTTTTT,CASSFTSGQPNEKLFF,once,TRBD1,TRBV28,TRBJ1-4
TGTGCCAGCAGTTCCTCGACAGTCACCGGGGAGCTGTTTTTT,CASSSSTVTGELFF,-,-,TRBV27,TRBJ2-2
TGTGCCTGCTCCCCAGCGGGAGGAGTAGAGACCCAGTACTTC,CACSPAGGVETQYF,-,TRBD2,TRBV7-9,TRBJ2-5
TGTGCCAGCAGCCCCGGACTAGCGGGGCTACAAGAGACCCAGTACTTC,CASSPGLAGLQETQYF,-,TRBD2,TRBV7-9,TRBJ2-5
TGTGCCAGCAGTTCGACTAGTTTATACGAGCAGTACTTC,CASSSTSLYEQYF,once,-,TRBV6-5,TRBJ2-7